This TCR beta chain comes out of a study of preoperative IRX-2 immunotherapy in early breast cancer (dated by TCRdb to the late 2010s). The library was obtained by the immunoSEQ multiplex PCR assay. TCRdb limited this immuneACCESS table to in-frame rearrangements with V and J called. A share of clones is missing; checked studies link under half to unresolved V genes, and the rest is unexplained. Here the sample has fewer than 35,000 clones; about 90% occur a single time. The biggest ten clones account for around 1.6% of the sample. Details on this clone: It has no known antigen specificity. Base quality data are lacking; no much larger clone is found one base away.

Explained via the paper, the treatment or condition label denotes: preoperative locoregional IRX-2 cytokine immunotherapy. The samples were obtained from a phase Ib study in which preoperative, locoregional IRX-2 cytokine immunotherapy intended to prime immune responses was tested. Patients with early-stage breast cancer who were given IRX-2 before surgery served as donors. Its CDR3 holds 16 amino acids, cysteine through phenylalanine. The retained sequence is limited to the CDR3, 48 bases, with the frame set at the first base. The sequence was obtained from a human donor with breast cancer. Recombination connected TRBV22-1 to TRBJ2-1; the D segment call TRBD2 is taken from the table without a DNA check. TRBV22-1 is a pseudogene. This specimen consisted of tumor tissue, obtained after IRX-2 immunotherapy. The nucleotide sequence is TGTGCCACCAGTGAGGAGGGAGGGGGGCACTACAATGAGCAGTTCTTC. Translated, this is CATSEEGGGHYNEQFF.